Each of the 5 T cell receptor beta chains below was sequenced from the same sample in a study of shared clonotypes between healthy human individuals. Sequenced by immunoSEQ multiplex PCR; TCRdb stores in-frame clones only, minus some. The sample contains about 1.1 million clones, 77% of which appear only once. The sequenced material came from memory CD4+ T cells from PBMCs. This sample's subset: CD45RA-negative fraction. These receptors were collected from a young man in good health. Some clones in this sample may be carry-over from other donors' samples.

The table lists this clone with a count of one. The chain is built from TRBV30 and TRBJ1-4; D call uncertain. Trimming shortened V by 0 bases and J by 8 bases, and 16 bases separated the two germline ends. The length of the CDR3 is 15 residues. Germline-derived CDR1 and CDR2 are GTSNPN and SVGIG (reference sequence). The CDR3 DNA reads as TGTGCCTGGAGTGTTAGGTGGGCAGGCCAAGAAAAACTGTTTTTT. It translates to CAWSVRWAGQEKLFF.

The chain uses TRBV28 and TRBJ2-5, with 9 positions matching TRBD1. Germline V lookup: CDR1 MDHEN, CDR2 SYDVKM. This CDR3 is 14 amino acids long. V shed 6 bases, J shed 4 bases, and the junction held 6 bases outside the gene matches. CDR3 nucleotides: TGTGCCAGCAGAAAGGGGGGACAGGGAGAGACCCAGTACTTC. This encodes CASRKGGQGETQYF.

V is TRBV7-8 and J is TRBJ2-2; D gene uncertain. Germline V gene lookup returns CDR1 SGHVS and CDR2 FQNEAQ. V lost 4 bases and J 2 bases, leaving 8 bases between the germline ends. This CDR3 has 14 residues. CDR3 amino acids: CASSSGPNTGELFF. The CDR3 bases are TGTGCCAGCAGCTCAGGACCCAACACCGGGGAGCTGTTTTTT.

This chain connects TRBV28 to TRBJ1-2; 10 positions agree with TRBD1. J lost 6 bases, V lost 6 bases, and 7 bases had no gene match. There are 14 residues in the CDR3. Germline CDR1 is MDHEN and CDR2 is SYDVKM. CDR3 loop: CASRTGDRGHGYTF. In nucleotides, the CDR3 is TGTGCCAGCAGAACCGGGGACAGGGGACATGGCTACACCTTC.

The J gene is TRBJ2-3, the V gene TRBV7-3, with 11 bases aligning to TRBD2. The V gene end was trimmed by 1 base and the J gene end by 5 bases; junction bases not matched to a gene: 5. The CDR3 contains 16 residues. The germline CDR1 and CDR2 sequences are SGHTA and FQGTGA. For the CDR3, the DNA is TGTGCCAGCAGCTTAAGTAGCGGGAGGGCCGGAGATACGCAGTATTTT. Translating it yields CASSLSSGRAGDTQYF. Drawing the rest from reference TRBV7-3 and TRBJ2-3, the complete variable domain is GAGVSQTPSNKVTEKGKYVELRCDPISGHTALYWYRQSLGQGPEFLIYFQGTGAADDSGLPNDRFFAVRPEGSVSTLKIQRTERGDSAVYLCASSLSSGRAGDTQYFGPGTRLTVL.